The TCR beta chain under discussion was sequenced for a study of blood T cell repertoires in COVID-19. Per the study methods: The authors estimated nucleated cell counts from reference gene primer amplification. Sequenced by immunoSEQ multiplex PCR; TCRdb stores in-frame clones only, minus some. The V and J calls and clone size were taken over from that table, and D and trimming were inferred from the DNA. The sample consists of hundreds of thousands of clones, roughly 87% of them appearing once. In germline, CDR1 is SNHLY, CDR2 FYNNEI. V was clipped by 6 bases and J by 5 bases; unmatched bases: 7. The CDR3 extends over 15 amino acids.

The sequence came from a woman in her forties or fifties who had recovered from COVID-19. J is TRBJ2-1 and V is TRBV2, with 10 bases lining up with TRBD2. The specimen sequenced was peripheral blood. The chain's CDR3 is CASRTSGGANNEQFF. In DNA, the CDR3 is TGTGCCAGCAGAACGAGCGGGGGGGCCAACAATGAGCAGTTCTTC.